This TCR beta chain stems from a study of blood T cell repertoires in COVID-19. Overall study: Sources were T cells, B-cell-depleted T cells, or PBMCs; the material itself was cDNA or gDNA.

V was clipped by 8 bases and J by 6 bases; unmatched bases: 8. Germline V gene lookup returns CDR1 MNHEY and CDR2 SMNVEV (reference sequence). The CDR3 runs 15 residues. The data were produced by immunoSEQ multiplex PCR, yet TCRdb's version contains in-frame clones alone and is incomplete. The profile covers roughly 52,000 clones, with 89% appearing a single time and 28% taken by the ten largest. J is TRBJ2-2 and V is TRBV27, with 11 bases that match TRBD2. Sequencing input: peripheral blood. The clonotype originates from a woman over 75 with acute or convalescent COVID-19. In nucleotides, the CDR3 is TGTGCCAGCGGACGTAGCGGGGGGGCCGCCGGGGAGCTGTTTTTT. Translating gives CASGRSGGAAGELFF.